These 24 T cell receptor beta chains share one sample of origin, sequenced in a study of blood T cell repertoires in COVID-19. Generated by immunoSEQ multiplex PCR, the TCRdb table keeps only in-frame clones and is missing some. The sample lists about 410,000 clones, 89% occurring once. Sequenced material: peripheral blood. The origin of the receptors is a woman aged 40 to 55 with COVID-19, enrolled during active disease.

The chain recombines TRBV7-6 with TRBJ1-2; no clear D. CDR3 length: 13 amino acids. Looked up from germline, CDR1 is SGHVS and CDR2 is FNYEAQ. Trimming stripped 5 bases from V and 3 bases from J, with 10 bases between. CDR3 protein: CASSTQGDYGYTF. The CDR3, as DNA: TGTGCCAGCAGCACCCAAGGAGACTATGGCTACACCTTC.

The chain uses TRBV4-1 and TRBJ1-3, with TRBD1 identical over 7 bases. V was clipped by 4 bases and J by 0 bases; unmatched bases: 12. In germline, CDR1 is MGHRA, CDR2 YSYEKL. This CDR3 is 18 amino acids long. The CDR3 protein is CASSLGAGQPHSGNTIYF. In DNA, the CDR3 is TGCGCCAGCAGCCTAGGGGCGGGACAGCCGCACTCTGGAAACACCATATATTTT.

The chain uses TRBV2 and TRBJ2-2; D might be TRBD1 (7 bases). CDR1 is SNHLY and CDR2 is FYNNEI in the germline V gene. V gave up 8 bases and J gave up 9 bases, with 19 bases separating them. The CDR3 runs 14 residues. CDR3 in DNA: TGTGCCAGCCTGTTGACAGGGCGGGATCGGGAGCTGTTTTTT. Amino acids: CASLLTGRDRELFF.

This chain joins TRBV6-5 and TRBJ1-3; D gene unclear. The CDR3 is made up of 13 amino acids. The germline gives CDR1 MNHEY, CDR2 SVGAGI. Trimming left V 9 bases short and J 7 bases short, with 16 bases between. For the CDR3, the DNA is TGTGCCAGTCAGTCTAGTAACGGGAACACCATATATTTT. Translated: CASQSSNGNTIYF.

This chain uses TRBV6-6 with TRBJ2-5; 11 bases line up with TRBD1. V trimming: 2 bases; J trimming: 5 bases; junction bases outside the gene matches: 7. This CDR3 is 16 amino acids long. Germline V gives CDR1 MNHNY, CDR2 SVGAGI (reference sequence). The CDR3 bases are TGTGCCAGCAGTTACACGTGGACAGGGGGCGTGGAGACCCAGTACTTC. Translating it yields CASSYTWTGGVETQYF.

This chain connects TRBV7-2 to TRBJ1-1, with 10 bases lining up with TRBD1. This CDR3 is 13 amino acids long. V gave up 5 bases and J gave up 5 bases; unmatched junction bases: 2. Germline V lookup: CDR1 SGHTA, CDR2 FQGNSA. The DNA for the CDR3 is TGTGCCAGCAGCAGGACAGGGGGTACTGAAGCTTTCTTT. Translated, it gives CASSRTGGTEAFF.

The CDR3 is CAWSVGGLQPQHF. CDR3 nucleotides: TGTGCCTGGAGTGTAGGAGGGCTGCAGCCCCAGCATTTT. The chain has TRBV30 and TRBJ1-5; no firm D call. Deletions cut 0 bases from V and 7 bases from J, with 10 bases between. The CDR3 covers 13 residues. Germline V gene data show CDR1 as GTSNPN and CDR2 as SVGIG (reference sequence). The entire variable domain, with the rest obtained from reference TRBV30 and TRBJ1-5, is as follows: SQTIHQWPATLVQPVGSPLSLECTVEGTSNPNLYWYRQAAGRGLQLLFYSVGIGQISSEVPQNLSASRPQDRQFILSSKKLLLSDSGFYLCAWSVGGLQPQHFGDGTRLSIL.

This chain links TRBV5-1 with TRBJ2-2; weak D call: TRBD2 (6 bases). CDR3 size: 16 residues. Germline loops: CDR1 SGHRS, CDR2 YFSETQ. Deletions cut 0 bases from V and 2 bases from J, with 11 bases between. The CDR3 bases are TGCGCCAGCAGCTTGGCCGCTAGCGTTAACACCGGGGAGCTGTTTTTT. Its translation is CASSLAASVNTGELFF.

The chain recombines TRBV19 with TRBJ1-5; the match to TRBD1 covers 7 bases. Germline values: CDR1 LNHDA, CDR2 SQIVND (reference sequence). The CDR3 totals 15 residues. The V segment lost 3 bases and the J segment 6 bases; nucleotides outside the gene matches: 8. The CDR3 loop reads CASSISTGETQPQHF. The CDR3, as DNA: TGTGCCAGTAGTATTTCTACAGGGGAAACTCAGCCCCAGCATTTT. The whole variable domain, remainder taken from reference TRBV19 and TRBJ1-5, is DGGITQSPKYLFRKEGQNVTLSCEQNLNHDAMYWYRQDPGQGLRLIYYSQIVNDFQKGDIAEGYSVSREKKESFPLTVTSAQKNPTAFYLCASSISTGETQPQHFGDGTRLSIL.

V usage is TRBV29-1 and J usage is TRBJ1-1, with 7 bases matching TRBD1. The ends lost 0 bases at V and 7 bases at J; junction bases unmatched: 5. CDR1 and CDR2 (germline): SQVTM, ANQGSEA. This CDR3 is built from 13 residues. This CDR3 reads CSVEDYGDSEAFF. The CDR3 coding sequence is TGCAGCGTTGAAGATTATGGGGACAGTGAAGCTTTCTTT. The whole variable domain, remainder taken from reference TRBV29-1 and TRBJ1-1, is SAVISQKPSRDICQRGTSLTIQCQVDSQVTMMFWYRQQPGQSLTLIATANQGSEATYESGFVIDKFPISRPNLTFSTLTVSNMSPEDSSIYLCSVEDYGDSEAFFGQGTRLTVV.

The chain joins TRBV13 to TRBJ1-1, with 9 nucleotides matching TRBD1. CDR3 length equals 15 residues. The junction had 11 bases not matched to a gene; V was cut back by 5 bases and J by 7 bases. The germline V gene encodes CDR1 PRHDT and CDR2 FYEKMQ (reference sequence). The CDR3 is CASSPVGTGISEAFF. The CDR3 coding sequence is TGTGCCAGCAGCCCAGTCGGGACAGGGATTAGTGAAGCTTTCTTT.

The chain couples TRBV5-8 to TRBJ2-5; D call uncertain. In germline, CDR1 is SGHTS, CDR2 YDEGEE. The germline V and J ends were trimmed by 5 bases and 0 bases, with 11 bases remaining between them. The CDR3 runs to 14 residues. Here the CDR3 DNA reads TGTGCCAGCAGACGCGAGCTGTACCAAGAGACCCAGTACTTC. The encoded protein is CASRRELYQETQYF.

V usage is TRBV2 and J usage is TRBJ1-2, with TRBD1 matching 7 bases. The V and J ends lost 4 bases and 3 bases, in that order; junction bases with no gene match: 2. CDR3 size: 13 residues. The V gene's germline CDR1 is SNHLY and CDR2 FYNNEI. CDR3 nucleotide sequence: TGTGCCAGCAGTGGGGGACAGCACTATGGCTACACCTTC. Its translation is CASSGGQHYGYTF.

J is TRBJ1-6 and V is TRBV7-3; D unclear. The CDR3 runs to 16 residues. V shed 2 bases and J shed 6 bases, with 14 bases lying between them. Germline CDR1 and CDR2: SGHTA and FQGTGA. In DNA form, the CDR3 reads TGTGCCAGCAGCTTACGCGGGTCAGGCTCTAATTCACCCCTCCACTTT. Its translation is CASSLRGSGSNSPLHF.

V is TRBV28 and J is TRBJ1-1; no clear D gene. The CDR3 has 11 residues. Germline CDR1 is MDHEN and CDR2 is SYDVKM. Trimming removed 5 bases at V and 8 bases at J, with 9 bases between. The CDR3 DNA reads TGTGCCAGCAGTCTCCGGGAAGAAGCTTTCTTT. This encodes CASSLREEAFF. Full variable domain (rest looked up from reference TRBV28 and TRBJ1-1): DVKVTQSSRYLVKRTGEKVFLECVQDMDHENMFWYRQDPGLGLRLIYFSYDVKMKEKGDIPEGYSVSREKKERFSLILESASTNQTSMYLCASSLREEAFFGQGTRLTVV.

CDR3 sequence reads: CASSQPGQGNYEQYF. The CDR3 DNA is TGTGCCAGCAGCCAACCGGGACAGGGAAACTACGAGCAGTACTTC. The chain employs TRBV3-1 (or the pseudogene TRBV3-2) and TRBJ2-7; TRBD1 agrees at 9 bases. From germline, CDR1 is LGHDT and CDR2 YNNKEL (reference sequence). The CDR3 is made up of 15 amino acids. Trimming at V came to 2 bases and at J to 3 bases, leaving 5 bases not matched to a gene.

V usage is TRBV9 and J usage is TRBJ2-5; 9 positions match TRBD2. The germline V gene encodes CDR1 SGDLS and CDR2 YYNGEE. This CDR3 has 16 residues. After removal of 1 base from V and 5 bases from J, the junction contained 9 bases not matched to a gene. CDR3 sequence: CASSVSSGTVWETQYF. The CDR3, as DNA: TGTGCCAGCAGCGTATCTAGCGGGACTGTCTGGGAGACCCAGTACTTC.

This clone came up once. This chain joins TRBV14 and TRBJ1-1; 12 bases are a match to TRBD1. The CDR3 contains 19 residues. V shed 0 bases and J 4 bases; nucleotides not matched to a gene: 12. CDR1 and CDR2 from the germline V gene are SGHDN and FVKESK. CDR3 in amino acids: CASSQDRRDRGPWGTEAFF. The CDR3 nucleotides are TGTGCCAGCAGCCAAGATCGCCGGGACAGGGGGCCTTGGGGCACTGAAGCTTTCTTT.

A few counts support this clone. The CDR3 sequence is CATRGLFTEAFF. CDR3 in DNA: TGTGCCACCAGGGGACTTTTCACTGAAGCTTTCTTT. The V gene is TRBV15, the J gene TRBJ1-1; tentatively, D is TRBD1 (5 bases). The CDR3 covers 12 residues. V dropped 6 bases and J dropped 4 bases, with 9 bases sitting between them. Germline V gene sequence: CDR1 LNHNV, CDR2 YYDKDF (reference sequence).

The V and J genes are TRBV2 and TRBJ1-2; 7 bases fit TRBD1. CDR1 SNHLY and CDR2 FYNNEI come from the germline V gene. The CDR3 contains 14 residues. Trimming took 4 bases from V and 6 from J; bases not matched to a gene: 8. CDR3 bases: TGTGCCAGCAGTGGACAGGGATTAACCCATGGCTACACCTTC. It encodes CASSGQGLTHGYTF.

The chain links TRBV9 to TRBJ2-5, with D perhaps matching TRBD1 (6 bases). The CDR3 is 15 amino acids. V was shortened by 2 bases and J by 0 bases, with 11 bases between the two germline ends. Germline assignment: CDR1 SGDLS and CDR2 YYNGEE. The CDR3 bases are TGTGCCAGCAGCGTGGGGACATCGTACCAAGAGACCCAGTACTTC. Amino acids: CASSVGTSYQETQYF.

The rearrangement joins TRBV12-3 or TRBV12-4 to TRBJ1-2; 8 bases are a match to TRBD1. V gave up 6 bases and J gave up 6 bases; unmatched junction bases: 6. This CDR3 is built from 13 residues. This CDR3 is CASSKTGVHGYTF. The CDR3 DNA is TGTGCCAGCAGCAAGACAGGGGTCCATGGCTACACCTTC.

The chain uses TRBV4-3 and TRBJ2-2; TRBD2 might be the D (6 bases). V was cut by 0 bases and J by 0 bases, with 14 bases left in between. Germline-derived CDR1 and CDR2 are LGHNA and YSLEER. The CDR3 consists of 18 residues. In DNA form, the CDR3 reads TGCGCCAGCAGCCAAGATCTTGGCGGGGCCGCGAACACCGGGGAGCTGTTTTTT. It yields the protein CASSQDLGGAANTGELFF.

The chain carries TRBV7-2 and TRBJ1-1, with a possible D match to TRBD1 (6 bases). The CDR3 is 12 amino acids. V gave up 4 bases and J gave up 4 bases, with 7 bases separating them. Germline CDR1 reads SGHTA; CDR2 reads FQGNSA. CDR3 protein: CASSYRVTEAFF. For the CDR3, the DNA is TGTGCCAGCAGCTACAGGGTCACTGAAGCTTTCTTT.